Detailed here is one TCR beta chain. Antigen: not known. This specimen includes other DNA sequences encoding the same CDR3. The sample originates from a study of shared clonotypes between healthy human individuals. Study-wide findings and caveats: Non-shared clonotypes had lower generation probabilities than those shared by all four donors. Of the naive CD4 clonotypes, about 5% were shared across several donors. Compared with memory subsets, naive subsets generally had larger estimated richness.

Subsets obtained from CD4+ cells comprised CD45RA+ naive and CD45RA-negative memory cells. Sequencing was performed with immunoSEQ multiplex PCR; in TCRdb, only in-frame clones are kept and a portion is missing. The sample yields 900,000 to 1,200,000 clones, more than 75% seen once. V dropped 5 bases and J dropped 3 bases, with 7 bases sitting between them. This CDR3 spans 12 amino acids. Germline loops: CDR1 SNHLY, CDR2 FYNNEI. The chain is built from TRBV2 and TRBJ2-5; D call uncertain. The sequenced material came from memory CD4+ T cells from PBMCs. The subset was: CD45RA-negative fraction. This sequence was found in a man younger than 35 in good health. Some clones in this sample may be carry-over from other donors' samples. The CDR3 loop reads CASSLAEETQYF. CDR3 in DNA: TGTGCCAGCAGTTTGGCGGAAGAGACCCAGTACTTC.